This entry is about one T cell receptor (beta chain). The antigen is not known. Nashville, Tennessee was home to all donors, who were Caucasian adults. These data belong to a study of shared clonotypes between healthy human individuals. Libraries were prepared by immunoSEQ multiplex PCR; TCRdb keeps only in-frame clonotypes and omits some of them. The sample shows approximately 180,000 clones, roughly 91% of them seen only once. Study-level points and caveats: The four-donor shared clonotypes exceeded non-shared clonotypes in generation probability, with non-shared ones scoring lower.

Sequencing was carried out using naive CD4+ T cells sorted from blood. Subset here: CD45RA+ positively selected. The source of this sequence is a woman between 25 and 40 years old in good health.

The CDR3 loop reads CASNGAWAYPNTDTQYF. The CDR3 coding sequence is TGTGCCAGCAATGGGGCCTGGGCCTACCCCAACACAGATACGCAGTATTTT. The chain links TRBV11-2 to TRBJ2-3; a possible D gene is TRBD1 (5 bases). Germline lookup yields CDR1 SGHAT and CDR2 FQNNGV. This CDR3 comprises 17 residues. Trimming cost V 7 bases and J 2 bases, with 22 bases left between them. Full variable domain (missing parts from reference TRBV11-2 and TRBJ2-3): EAGVAQSPRYKIIEKRQSVAFWCNPISGHATLYWYQQILGQGPKLLIQFQNNGVVDDSQLPKDRFSAERLKGVDSTLKIQPAKLEDSAVYLCASNGAWAYPNTDTQYFGPGTRLTVL.